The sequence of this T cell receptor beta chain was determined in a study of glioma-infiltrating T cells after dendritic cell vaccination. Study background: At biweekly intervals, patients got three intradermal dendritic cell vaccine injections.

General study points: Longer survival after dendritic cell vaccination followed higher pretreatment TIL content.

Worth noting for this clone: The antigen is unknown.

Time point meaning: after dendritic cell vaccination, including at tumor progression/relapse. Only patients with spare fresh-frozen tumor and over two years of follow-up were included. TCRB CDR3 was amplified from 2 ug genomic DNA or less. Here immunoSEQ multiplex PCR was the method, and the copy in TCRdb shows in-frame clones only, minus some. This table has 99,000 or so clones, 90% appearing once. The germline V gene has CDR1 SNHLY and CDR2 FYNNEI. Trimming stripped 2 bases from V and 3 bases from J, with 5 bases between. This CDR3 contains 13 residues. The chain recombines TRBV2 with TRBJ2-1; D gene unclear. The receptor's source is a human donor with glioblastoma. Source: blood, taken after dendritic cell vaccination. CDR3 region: CASSENSYNEQFF. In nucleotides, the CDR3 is TGTGCCAGCAGTGAAAACAGCTACAATGAGCAGTTCTTC.